The clone carrying this T cell receptor beta chain was observed at least ten times. This sample is part of a study of human T cells and chemical hapten exposure. Looking at the study overall: Per-sample TCR yields varied mainly from small pooled library volume differences.

The CDR3 is 15 residues long. The germline V gene encodes CDR1 SGHDT and CDR2 YYEEEE. V lost 6 bases and J lost 1, with 16 bases in between. In the study's own analysis: Sample TCR counts, which ranged from about 20,000 to 750,000, had a median of approximately 94,000. TCRdb ran MiXCR on the 5' RACE reads and lists one entry per CDR3 protein. What appears here as the V and J calls and clone size reflects TCRdb's work, not the paper's. The profile shows roughly 81,000 distinct CDR3 sequences, 15% to 20% of them singletons. Researchers extracted total RNA from unfractionated whole blood. The chain has TRBV5-6 and TRBJ1-1; D perhaps matches TRBD1 (5 bases). The TCR comes from a female donor in good health. The CDR3 DNA reads TGTGCCAGCACCCGAATGGCCAGGGAGAACACTGAAGCTTTCTTT. Translated: CASTRMARENTEAFF.